Presented here are 28 T cell receptor beta chains from one specimen sequenced in a study of read filtering for tumor transcriptome and immune sequencing. Molecular barcoded adaptors covering alpha/delta and beta/gamma chains were used on approximately 400 ng RNA. TCRdb analysed the reads with MiXCR anew, one entry per CDR3 protein. In the table there are about 60,000 distinct CDR3 sequences, approximately 15% of which are singletons. The sample consisted of a population of CD138-negative cells sorted from bone marrow. The receptors derive from a donor aged 40 or older with multiple myeloma.

This clonotype was recorded a few times. The chain links TRBV7-6 to TRBJ2-3, with D tentatively TRBD1 or TRBD2 (6 bases each). V lost 1 base, J lost 2 bases, and 13 bases lay in between. Germline loops: CDR1 SGHVS, CDR2 FNYEAQ. CDR3 length: 16 amino acids. The CDR3 is CASSLGSGGDTDTQYF. As DNA, the CDR3 is TGTGCCAGCAGCTTAGGCTCCGGGGGCGACACAGATACGCAGTATTTT.

This clonotype came up many times. The chain carries TRBV11-3 and TRBJ1-4; 7 bases map to TRBD1. Germline CDR1 is SGHNT and CDR2 is YENEEA. The junction had 4 bases not matched to a gene; V was cut back by 5 bases and J by 7 bases. CDR3 length: 13 amino acids. Here the CDR3 reads CASSRDRAEKLFF. The CDR3 DNA follows: TGTGCCAGCAGCAGAGACAGGGCTGAAAAACTGTTTTTT.

For this clonotype: This may stem from a read error, because a much larger clone lies one nucleotide away. V usage is TRBV4-3 and J usage is TRBJ1-3; no clear D gene. The CDR3 consists of 15 residues. Per germline, CDR1 LGHNA and CDR2 YSLEER. Trimming removed 2 bases at V and 2 bases at J, with 10 bases between. The CDR3 nucleotides read TGCGCCAGCAGCCAAACGTCTAGACCTGGAAACACCATATATTTT. As protein: CASSQTSRPGNTIYF.

This clonotype has just a few counts. The conserved closing phenylalanine or tryptophan is absent in this CDR3, likely reflecting a read error. The chain has TRBV6-5 and TRBJ2-1; possibly TRBD1 or TRBD2 for D (6 bases each). In germline, CDR1 is MNHEY, CDR2 SVGAGI. V lost 5 bases and J lost 4, with 15 bases in between. The CDR3 has 15 residues. The CDR3 coding sequence is TGTGCCAGCAGTGTAGGAGAGGGGGGATACAATGAGCAGTTCCTC. Its translation: CASSVGEGGYNEQFL.

This clonotype was counted at least ten times. Written as DNA, the CDR3 is TGCAGTGCATATAGCGGATCTAACGCCGAGCAGTACTTC. Amino acids: CSAYSGSNAEQYF. V is TRBV20-1 and J is TRBJ2-7, with D possibly matching TRBD2 (6 bases). The CDR3 consists of 13 residues. From germline, CDR1 is DFQATT and CDR2 SNEGSKA (reference sequence). V gave up 6 bases and J gave up 6 bases, with 18 bases separating them.

V and J are TRBV15 and TRBJ2-1, with 10 positions matching TRBD2. The CDR3 spans 20 residues. Germline CDR1 LNHNV, CDR2 YYDKDF (reference sequence). V lost 4 bases to trimming and J lost 4 bases; unmatched junction nucleotides: 19. The CDR3 spells CATSKPEGTAGGLIYNEQFF. The CDR3 DNA follows: TGTGCCACCAGCAAACCAGAGGGGACAGCGGGAGGGCTCATATACAATGAGCAGTTCTTC. The whole variable domain, filled in from reference TRBV15 and TRBJ2-1, reads DAMVIQNPRYQVTQFGKPVTLSCSQTLNHNVMYWYQQKSSQAPKLLFHYYDKDFNNEADTPDNFQSRRPNTSFCFLDIRSPGLGDTAMYLCATSKPEGTAGGLIYNEQFFGPGTRLTVL.

In regard to this clonotype: A much larger clone lies one base from this, so it may be a read error. The chain has TRBV6-4 and TRBJ2-1; 11 positions match TRBD1. V lost 5 bases to trimming and J lost 8 bases; unmatched junction nucleotides: 11. In germline, CDR1 is MRHNA, CDR2 SNTAGT. This CDR3 is built from 16 residues. DNA for the CDR3: TGTGCCAGCAGTCAAACTCCGGGACAGGGGGACGATGAGCAGTTCTTC. Translated, it gives CASSQTPGQGDDEQFF.

This clonotype came up a few times. The rearrangement joins TRBV19 to TRBJ2-7; unclear D gene. The CDR3 is 14 amino acids. The V gene lost 5 bases and the J gene lost 1 base, with 12 bases spanning the gap. Germline assignment: CDR1 LNHDA and CDR2 SQIVND (reference sequence). The CDR3: CASSVEVRSYEQYF. The CDR3 nucleotides are TGTGCCAGTAGTGTCGAAGTCCGATCCTACGAGCAGTACTTC.

This clonotype was detected ten times or more. This rearrangement joins TRBV5-1 to TRBJ1-1; 9 nucleotides line up with TRBD1. Germline V gives CDR1 SGHRS, CDR2 YFSETQ. The CDR3 runs 13 residues. Unmatched junction bases numbered 2, after V lost 0 bases and J lost 8 bases. The CDR3 region has the DNA TGCGCCAGCAGCTTGGACAGGGGGCAGGAAGCTTTCTTT. Its translation is CASSLDRGQEAFF.

V usage is TRBV29-1 and J usage is TRBJ1-4; the match to TRBD1 covers 7 bases. CDR3 length: 14 residues. The V gene's germline CDR1 is SQVTM and CDR2 ANQGSEA. Trimming took 4 bases from V and 7 from J; bases not matched to a gene: 9. CDR3 sequence reads: CSVASTGRPEKLFF. The DNA for the CDR3 is TGCAGCGTTGCATCGACAGGGCGACCTGAAAAACTGTTTTTT.

This clonotype was found many times. The rearrangement uses TRBV20-1 and TRBJ1-6; D is unresolved. The CDR3 is 12 amino acids. Trimming removed 3 bases from V and 6 bases from J, with 6 bases in between. Per the germline V gene, CDR1 is DFQATT and CDR2 is SNEGSKA (reference sequence). The CDR3 sequence: CSAREPNSPLHF. In DNA form, the CDR3 reads TGCAGTGCTAGGGAACCTAATTCACCCCTCCACTTT.

This clonotype has ten or more counts. This rearrangement joins TRBV20-1 to TRBJ1-1; D call uncertain. The germline V gene encodes CDR1 DFQATT and CDR2 SNEGSKA (reference sequence). The CDR3 covers 13 residues. Trimming removed 0 bases at V and 6 bases at J, with 11 bases between. The CDR3, as DNA: TGCAGTGCTAGAGAGACCCGGGCCTCTGAAGCTTTCTTT. Encoded protein: CSARETRASEAFF.

This clonotype has ten or more counts. For the CDR3, the DNA is TGTGCCAGCAGTCCGCCCGTACTAACAGGTCTCTATGGCTACACCTTC. This codes for CASSPPVLTGLYGYTF. This chain joins TRBV6-5 and TRBJ1-2; D is possibly TRBD1 (5 bases). CDR1 is MNHEY and CDR2 is SVGAGI in the germline V gene. Deletions cut 5 bases from V and 4 bases from J, with 20 bases between. The CDR3 extends over 16 amino acids.

This clonotype was seen many times. The V gene is TRBV6-2 or TRBV6-3, the J gene TRBJ2-2; the match to TRBD1 covers 7 bases. The length of the CDR3 is 14 residues. The germline V gene encodes CDR1 MNHEY and CDR2 SVGEGT. Trimming at V came to 2 bases and at J to 5 bases, leaving 2 bases not matched to a gene. The CDR3 protein is CASSYRGPTGELFF. DNA for the CDR3: TGTGCCAGCAGTTACAGGGGGCCGACCGGGGAGCTGTTTTTT.

A note on this clonotype: A much larger clone is a single base away; this may be a read error. The V and J genes are TRBV27 and TRBJ2-1; D is uncertain. V was shortened by 5 bases and J by 11 bases, with 10 bases between the two germline ends. This CDR3 contains 11 residues. Germline CDR1 and CDR2: MNHEY and SMNVEV (reference sequence). As DNA, the CDR3 is TGTGCCAGCAGTCCTCTGGGAAAGCAGTTCTTC. Translation gives CASSPLGKQFF.

This clonotype was recorded at least ten times. The chain joins TRBV7-3 to TRBJ2-1; D remains ambiguous. Trimming shortened V by 4 bases and J by 3 bases, and 16 bases separated the two germline ends. The CDR3 contains 16 residues. In germline, CDR1 is SGHTA, CDR2 FQGTGA. The CDR3 is CASSSYPFANYNEQFF. For the CDR3, the DNA is TGTGCCAGCAGCTCGTACCCTTTCGCCAACTACAATGAGCAGTTCTTC. Full variable domain (outside the CDR3, taken from reference TRBV7-3 and TRBJ2-1): GAGVSQTPSNKVTEKGKYVELRCDPISGHTALYWYRQSLGQGPEFLIYFQGTGAADDSGLPNDRFFAVRPEGSVSTLKIQRTERGDSAVYLCASSSYPFANYNEQFFGPGTRLTVL.

For this clonotype: A much larger clone lies one base from this, so it may be a read error. The genes are TRBV29-1 and TRBJ1-1; unclear D gene. Germline V gives CDR1 SQVTM, CDR2 ANQGSEA. This CDR3 region has 12 residues. V lost 6 bases and J 6 bases, leaving 14 bases between the germline ends. In nucleotides, the CDR3 is TGCAGCGTCCATCCATGTATCGCTGAAGCTTTCTTT. Translation gives CSVHPCIAEAFF.

In this sample, this clonotype turned up many times. V and J are TRBV20-1 and TRBJ2-1; 14 nucleotides line up with TRBD2. The CDR3 loop spans 15 amino acids. CDR1 is DFQATT, CDR2 SNEGSKA, per germline (reference sequence). V was clipped by 5 bases and J by 8 bases; unmatched bases: 8. CDR3 coding DNA: TGCAGTGCTGATCCGACTAGCGGGAGGGCCGATGAGCAGTTCTTC. Protein sequence: CSADPTSGRADEQFF.

This clonotype was seen repeatedly, ten times or more. The J gene is TRBJ1-5, the V gene TRBV19; 8 bases align to TRBD1. Germline values: CDR1 LNHDA, CDR2 SQIVND (reference sequence). V shed 6 bases and J 2 bases; nucleotides not matched to a gene: 12. This CDR3 region has 17 residues. The CDR3 sequence is CASRWTGRAIGNQPQHF. Here the CDR3 DNA reads TGTGCCAGTAGGTGGACAGGGAGGGCCATCGGCAATCAGCCCCAGCATTTT.

This clonotype came up many times. V is TRBV11-2 and J is TRBJ1-2; TRBD1 agrees at 12 bases. Trimming removed 1 base from V and 7 bases from J; junction bases left unmatched: 4. The CDR3 totals 15 residues. Germline CDR1 is SGHAT and CDR2 is FQNNGV. CDR3 coding DNA: TGTGCCAGCAGCTTAGGCGGGACAGGGGGCGCTGGCTACACCTTC. Translating gives CASSLGGTGGAGYTF.

This clonotype has a count of ten or more. The V and J genes are TRBV29-1 and TRBJ2-4, with no clear D. This CDR3 spans 13 amino acids. Trimming shortened V by 4 bases and J by 3 bases, and 10 bases separated the two germline ends. CDR1 and CDR2 from the germline V gene are SQVTM and ANQGSEA. CDR3 coding DNA: TGCAGCGTTGTGAGGCCAGGCAAAAACATTCAGTACTTC. It specifies CSVVRPGKNIQYF.

This clonotype has ten or more counts. This chain uses TRBV28 with TRBJ1-1; D is unresolved. Germline V gene data show CDR1 as MDHEN and CDR2 as SYDVKM. Trimming pared 11 bases from V and 1 base from J, leaving 8 bases between. The length of the CDR3 is 11 residues. DNA for the CDR3: TGTGCCGCGGCCGGGAACACTGAAGCTTTCTTT. It yields the protein CAAAGNTEAFF.

This clonotype was seen a few times. The chain couples TRBV11-2 to TRBJ2-1; D gene ambiguous. The CDR3 loop spans 13 amino acids. Trimming took 1 base from V and 13 from J, leaving 14 bases between them. Germline values: CDR1 SGHAT, CDR2 FQNNGV. The CDR3 DNA follows: TGTGCCAGCAGCTTAGCATCGGCAGCCGCCCAGTTCTTC. It yields the protein CASSLASAAAQFF.

Regarding this clonotype: At one boundary the junction diverges from the germline segment, which might be a read error. The genes are TRBV15 and TRBJ2-1; possible D gene TRBD2, 5 bases. The CDR3 is made up of 12 amino acids. Germline V gives CDR1 LNHNV, CDR2 YYDKDF (reference sequence). The CDR3 sequence: CATSIGGNERFF. The CDR3 DNA sequence: TGTGCCACCAGCATCGGAGGTAATGAGCGGTTCTTC.

This clonotype was counted many times. The J gene is TRBJ1-5, the V gene TRBV6-1, with D uncertain. The CDR3 totals 12 residues. Germline V gene sequence: CDR1 MNHNS, CDR2 SASEGT. The V gene lost 2 bases and the J gene lost 11 bases, with 10 bases spanning the gap. The CDR3 protein is CASSEFGWSQHF. CDR3 coding DNA: TGTGCCAGCAGTGAATTTGGCTGGTCCCAGCATTTT.

Many counts were recorded for this clonotype. Relative to the germline gene, one junction end is altered; a read error may explain this. The CDR3 here is CASRDTGTSAIERYF. CDR3 nucleotides: TGTGCCAGCAGAGACACCGGGACTAGCGCGATCGAGCGGTACTTC. The chain carries TRBV3-1 and TRBJ2-7, with 10 bases identical to TRBD2. The CDR3 has 15 residues. CDR1 LGHDT and CDR2 YNNKEL come from the germline V gene (reference sequence).

This clonotype has at least ten counts. The genes are TRBV30 and TRBJ1-1, with TRBD1 matching over 10 bases. CDR1 is GTSNPN, CDR2 SVGIG, per germline (reference sequence). CDR3 length: 13 amino acids. Trimming at V came to 2 bases and at J to 10 bases, leaving 7 bases not matched to a gene. The CDR3 loop is CAWSTTGGAAAFF. CDR3 nucleotide sequence: TGTGCCTGGAGTACGACAGGGGGCGCGGCAGCTTTCTTT.

Ten or more counts support this clonotype. The chain links TRBV27 to TRBJ2-6, with D uncertain. The CDR3 contains 12 residues. V lost 5 bases to trimming and J lost 2 bases, with 1 base between them. Per the germline V gene, CDR1 is MNHEY and CDR2 is SMNVEV (reference sequence). The CDR3 DNA reads as TGTGCCAGCAGTCCTGGGGCCAACGTCCTGACTTTC. Protein: CASSPGANVLTF.